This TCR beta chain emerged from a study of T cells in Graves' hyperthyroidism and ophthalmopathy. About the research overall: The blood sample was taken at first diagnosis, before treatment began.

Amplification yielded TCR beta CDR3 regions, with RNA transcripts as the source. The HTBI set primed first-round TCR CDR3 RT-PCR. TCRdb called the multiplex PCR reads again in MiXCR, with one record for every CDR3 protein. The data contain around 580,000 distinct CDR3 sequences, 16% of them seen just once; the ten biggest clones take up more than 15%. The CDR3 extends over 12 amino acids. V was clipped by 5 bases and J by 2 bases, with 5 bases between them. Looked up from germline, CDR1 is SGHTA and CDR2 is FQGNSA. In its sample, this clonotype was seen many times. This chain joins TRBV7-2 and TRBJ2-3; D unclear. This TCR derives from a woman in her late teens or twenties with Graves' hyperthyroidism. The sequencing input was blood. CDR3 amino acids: CASSTATDTQYF. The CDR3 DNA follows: TGTGCCAGCAGCACAGCCACAGATACGCAGTATTTT.